This T cell receptor beta chain was captured by sequencing in a study of OX40 agonist ivuxolimab in advanced cancers. In the study overall: All patients had ivuxolimab intravenously every 2 weeks at 0.01 to 10 mg/kg. A male proportion of approximately 80% was recorded, with mean age approximately 64 years and range about 23 to 90. Three patients showed partial responses: one hepatocellular carcinoma and two cutaneous melanoma cases. Study-wide findings and caveats: Expanded clones belonging to CD8+ T cells outnumbered, on average, those of CD4+.

Concerning this clone: Its antigen is not known.

Clones were read by immunoSEQ multiplex PCR, and TCRdb kept only the in-frame ones, dropping some. Seen here are 60,000 to 70,000 clones, approximately 86% observed once, and the top ten hold roughly 0.5%. The CDR3 is made up of 15 amino acids. Germline CDR1 SGHRS, CDR2 YFSETQ. Trimming removed 0 bases from V and 7 bases from J, with 11 bases in between. The sequence derives from an adult with an advanced solid tumor such as melanoma, head and neck, liver or kidney cancer. The source was CD4+ or CD8+ T cells sorted from blood, collected in a trial of the OX40 agonist ivuxolimab. The V gene is TRBV5-1, the J gene TRBJ1-6; possible D gene TRBD1, 6 bases. CDR3: CASSLAGDGNSPLHF. CDR3 nucleotide sequence: TGCGCCAGCAGCTTGGCAGGGGACGGAAATTCACCCCTCCACTTT.